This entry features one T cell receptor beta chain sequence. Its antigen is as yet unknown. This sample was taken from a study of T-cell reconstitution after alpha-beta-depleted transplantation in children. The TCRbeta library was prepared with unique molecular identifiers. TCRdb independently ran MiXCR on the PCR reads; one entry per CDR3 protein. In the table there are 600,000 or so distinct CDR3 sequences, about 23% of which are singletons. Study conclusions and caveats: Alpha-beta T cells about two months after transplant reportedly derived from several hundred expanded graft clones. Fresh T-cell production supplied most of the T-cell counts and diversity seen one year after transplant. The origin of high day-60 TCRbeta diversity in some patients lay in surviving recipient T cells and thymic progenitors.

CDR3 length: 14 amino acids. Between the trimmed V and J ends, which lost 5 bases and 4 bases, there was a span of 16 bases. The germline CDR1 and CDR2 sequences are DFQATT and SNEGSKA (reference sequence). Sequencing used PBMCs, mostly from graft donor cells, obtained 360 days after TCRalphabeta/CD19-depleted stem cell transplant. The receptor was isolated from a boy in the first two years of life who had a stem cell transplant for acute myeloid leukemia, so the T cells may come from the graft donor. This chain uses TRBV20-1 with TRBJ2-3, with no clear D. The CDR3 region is CSAPSFGIPDTQYF. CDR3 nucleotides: TGCAGTGCTCCCTCGTTCGGAATACCAGATACGCAGTATTTT.